This entry lists 27 T cell receptor beta chains sequenced from one sample in a study of cytomegalovirus exposure and HLA in healthy donors. 60 Vbeta and 13 Jbeta primers were used in PCR. TCRdb's table, derived via immunoSEQ multiplex PCR, lists solely in-frame clones and lacks some. The sample includes under 200,000 clones, roughly 80% of them seen just once. The sequencing sample was made of PBMCs. These receptors all come from a woman aged 50 to 60 in good health and CMV-seronegative.

CDR3 in DNA: TGTGCCATCAGTGAAGCGCAGGGGGCGGGAAACACCATATATTTT. This sequence encodes CAISEAQGAGNTIYF. This sequence joins TRBV10-3 and TRBJ1-3; 8 nucleotides match TRBD1. Germline assignment: CDR1 ENHRY and CDR2 SYGVKD. This CDR3 is 15 amino acids long. The V segment lost 3 bases and the J segment 4 bases; nucleotides outside the gene matches: 5.

The chain has TRBV11-3 and TRBJ2-2, with a tentative D call TRBD1 (5 bases). The CDR3 totals 14 residues. Germline V gives CDR1 SGHNT, CDR2 YENEEA. Trimming stripped 5 bases from V and 7 bases from J, with 14 bases between. CDR3 DNA sequence: TGTGCCAGCAGCCAAGACCCCCAGGGCGGGGAGCTGTTTTTT. As protein: CASSQDPQGGELFF. The variable domain in full, completed from reference TRBV11-3 and TRBJ2-2, reads EAGVVQSPRYKIIEKKQPVAFWCNPISGHNTLYWYLQNLGQGPELLIRYENEEAVDDSQLPKDRFSAERLKGVDSTLKIQPAELGDSAVYLCASSQDPQGGELFFGEGSRLTVL.

The V call is TRBV2, the J call TRBJ2-3, with 7 bases identical to TRBD2. The junction had 5 bases not matched to a gene; V was cut back by 1 base and J by 1 base. This CDR3 has 16 amino acids. Looked up from germline, CDR1 is SNHLY and CDR2 is FYNNEI. The CDR3 DNA follows: TGTGCCAGCAGTGAAGAAGCGGGATGGGGCACAGATACGCAGTATTTT. This translates into CASSEEAGWGTDTQYF.

The genes are TRBV7-2 and TRBJ2-1; D ambiguous. V lost 5 bases to trimming and J lost 2 bases, with 7 bases between them. The CDR3 extends over 13 amino acids. CDR1 and CDR2 (germline): SGHTA, FQGNSA. The CDR3 loop is CASSPRTYNEQFF. As DNA, the CDR3 is TGTGCCAGCAGCCCTAGAACCTACAATGAGCAGTTCTTC.

This chain connects TRBV6-6 to TRBJ1-2; possible D gene TRBD1, 6 bases. The CDR3 sequence is 12 residues long. V lost 7 bases, J lost 2 bases, and 8 bases lay in between. Per germline, CDR1 MNHNY and CDR2 SVGAGI (reference sequence). The CDR3 region is CASTTGNYGYTF. The DNA for the CDR3 is TGTGCCAGCACCACAGGGAACTATGGCTACACCTTC.

This clone appeared a single time. The rearrangement links TRBV7-9 to TRBJ2-5; D is possibly TRBD1 (6 bases). This CDR3 has 14 residues. CDR1 and CDR2 from the germline V gene are SEHNR and FQNEAQ (reference sequence). V gave up 5 bases and J gave up 4 bases, with 14 bases separating them. Written as DNA, the CDR3 is TGTGCCAGCAGCCTAGGGAACAGGGTAGAGACCCAGTACTTC. Translated: CASSLGNRVETQYF.

The rearrangement links TRBV4-1 to TRBJ2-5; 9 bases map to TRBD2. CDR3 length: 14 amino acids. The J segment lost 5 bases and the V segment lost 2 bases, leaving 3 bases of the junction unmatched. The germline V gene encodes CDR1 MGHRA and CDR2 YSYEKL. CDR3 protein: CASSQLAGRETQYF. Written as DNA, the CDR3 is TGCGCCAGCAGCCAACTAGCGGGAAGGGAGACCCAGTACTTC.

The chain employs TRBV7-3 and TRBJ2-3; 8 nucleotides line up with TRBD2. With 8 bases clipped from V and 4 bases from J, the junction kept 8 bases outside the gene matches. The CDR3 loop spans 14 amino acids. Germline V gene data show CDR1 as SGHTA and CDR2 as FQGTGA. CDR3 nucleotides: TGTGCCAGCGGGAGCGGGAGCAAGGCAGATACGCAGTATTTT. This gives the protein CASGSGSKADTQYF.

In DNA form, the CDR3 reads TGCGCCAGCAGCCAACAGGGGGCCTTGCATGATGAGCAGTTCTTC. It yields the protein CASSQQGALHDEQFF. This sequence joins TRBV5-1 and TRBJ2-1, with 9 bases identical to TRBD1. This CDR3 is 15 amino acids long. CDR1 is SGHRS and CDR2 is YFSETQ in the germline V gene. Trimming cost V 4 bases and J 8 bases; bases outside gene matches: 10.

This chain connects TRBV27 to TRBJ2-1, with D possibly matching TRBD1 (7 bases). V dropped 2 bases and J dropped 7 bases, with 18 bases sitting between them. From germline, CDR1 is MNHEY and CDR2 SMNVEV (reference sequence). This CDR3 contains 16 residues. Here the CDR3 reads CASSLGLVQGRNEQFF. The CDR3 bases are TGTGCCAGCAGTTTAGGGTTGGTACAGGGGAGGAATGAGCAGTTCTTC.

The V call is TRBV25-1, the J call TRBJ2-1; the match to TRBD1 covers 8 bases. The germline V gene encodes CDR1 MGHDK and CDR2 SYGVNS. This CDR3 is 12 amino acids long. V shed 4 bases and J 10 bases; nucleotides not matched to a gene: 3. The CDR3 protein is CASSATGEEQFF. CDR3 nucleotide sequence: TGTGCCAGCAGTGCGACAGGGGAAGAGCAGTTCTTC.

Regarding this clone: This sample includes further DNA sequences coding for the same CDR3. The chain recombines TRBV6-4 with TRBJ2-4; unclear D gene. The CDR3 consists of 12 residues. The germline gives CDR1 MRHNA, CDR2 SNTAGT. V was shortened by 3 bases and J by 6 bases, with 6 bases between the two germline ends. CDR3: CASSDPGNIQYF. CDR3 DNA: TGTGCCAGCAGTGATCCGGGAAACATTCAGTACTTC.

V and J are TRBV25-1 and TRBJ2-7; 8 positions agree with TRBD1. The V segment lost 6 bases and the J segment 7 bases; nucleotides outside the gene matches: 11. CDR3 length: 14 amino acids. CDR1 is MGHDK and CDR2 is SYGVNS in the germline V gene. In DNA, the CDR3 is TGTGCCAGCAGCCAGACAGGGGCAGTGGGTGAGCAGTACTTC. Residues: CASSQTGAVGEQYF.

This chain uses TRBV11-2 with TRBJ1-1, with 8 bases aligning to TRBD1. The CDR3 consists of 14 residues. With 1 base clipped from V and 4 bases from J, the junction kept 2 bases outside the gene matches. CDR1 and CDR2 (germline): SGHAT, FQNNGV. The CDR3 region has the DNA TGTGCCAGCAGCTTAGGACAGGGGAGCACTGAAGCTTTCTTT. As protein: CASSLGQGSTEAFF.

The chain combines TRBV29-1 with TRBJ2-5; a possible D gene is TRBD1 (5 bases). Germline V lookup: CDR1 SQVTM, CDR2 ANQGSEA. Between the trimmed V and J ends, which lost 0 bases and 4 bases, there was a span of 9 bases. The CDR3 consists of 13 residues. CDR3 loop: CSVEEGVIETQYF. Here the CDR3 DNA reads TGCAGCGTTGAAGAAGGGGTTATAGAGACCCAGTACTTC.

The DNA for the CDR3 is TGTGCCACCAGCAGAGAGGGGCGCTTCGCGGGGGGTAATACCTACAATGAGCAGTTCTTC. It specifies CATSREGRFAGGNTYNEQFF. V and J are TRBV15 and TRBJ2-1, with 8 bases identical to TRBD2. This CDR3 spans 20 amino acids. The ends lost 0 bases at V and 2 bases at J; junction bases unmatched: 15. Germline loops: CDR1 LNHNV, CDR2 YYDKDF (reference sequence).

This CDR3 is CASSLKAVYSTTNEKLFF. In DNA form, the CDR3 reads TGTGCCAGCAGCTTAAAGGCGGTCTATTCTACAACTAATGAAAAACTGTTTTTT. V is TRBV11-2 and J is TRBJ1-4; no clear D. The V and J ends lost 2 bases and 0 bases respectively, with 16 bases between them. Germline CDR1 reads SGHAT; CDR2 reads FQNNGV. The CDR3 totals 18 residues. Supplemented by reference TRBV11-2 and TRBJ1-4, the full variable domain reads EAGVAQSPRYKIIEKRQSVAFWCNPISGHATLYWYQQILGQGPKLLIQFQNNGVVDDSQLPKDRFSAERLKGVDSTLKIQPAKLEDSAVYLCASSLKAVYSTTNEKLFFGSGTQLSVL.

This rearrangement joins TRBV7-8 to TRBJ1-2; TRBD1 matches 7 bases. The germline V gene has CDR1 SGHVS and CDR2 FQNEAQ. There are 14 residues in the CDR3. V was pared by 5 bases and J by 2 bases, with 5 bases of the junction left unmatched. The CDR3 spells CASSPGQANYGYTF. The DNA for the CDR3 is TGTGCCAGCAGCCCCGGACAGGCCAACTATGGCTACACCTTC.

This clone was detected a few times. The rearrangement links TRBV6-5 to TRBJ2-7, with 12 positions matching TRBD2. CDR3 length: 16 residues. Trimming at V came to 2 bases and at J to 2 bases, leaving 4 bases not matched to a gene. The germline gives CDR1 MNHEY, CDR2 SVGAGI. CDR3 region: CASSYPLAGGAYEQYF. CDR3 nucleotides: TGTGCCAGCAGTTACCCCCTAGCGGGAGGGGCCTACGAGCAGTACTTC.

The CDR3 loop is CASNSGRGLSLHF. CDR3 sequence (DNA): TGTGCCAGCAACTCGGGGCGGGGCCTCTCCCTCCACTTT. This sequence joins TRBV28 and TRBJ1-6; D is possibly TRBD1 (5 bases). With 7 bases removed from V and 14 bases from J, the gap between germline ends came to 18 bases. The germline V gene encodes CDR1 MDHEN and CDR2 SYDVKM. There are 13 residues in the CDR3.

V is TRBV5-1 and J is TRBJ2-5; TRBD1 is a possible D gene (6 bases). The CDR3 spans 14 residues. The germline V and J ends were trimmed by 0 bases and 3 bases, with 9 bases remaining between them. Per the germline V gene, CDR1 is SGHRS and CDR2 is YFSETQ. The CDR3 DNA reads TGCGCCAGCAGCTTGGTTCCAGGGGAAGAGACCCAGTACTTC. Protein sequence: CASSLVPGEETQYF.

This chain links TRBV7-9 with TRBJ1-1; D is ambiguous. The CDR3 contains 16 residues. Deletions cut 6 bases from V and 2 bases from J, with 19 bases between. Germline loops: CDR1 SEHNR, CDR2 FQNEAQ (reference sequence). CDR3 coding DNA: TGTGCCAGCAGTTTCTCCCCCGGACGGGGAAACACTGAAGCTTTCTTT. It specifies CASSFSPGRGNTEAFF.

This chain uses TRBV28 with TRBJ1-2, with 7 nucleotides matching TRBD1. The CDR3 length is 14 residues. CDR1 is MDHEN and CDR2 is SYDVKM in the germline V gene. V gave up 3 bases and J gave up 7 bases; unmatched junction bases: 8. DNA for the CDR3: TGTGCCAGCAGTTTTAGGCAGGGGGTTCGTGGCTACACCTTC. This gives the protein CASSFRQGVRGYTF.

The genes are TRBV7-8 and TRBJ1-4; D is perhaps TRBD1 (5 bases). V was clipped by 5 bases and J by 2 bases, with 18 bases between them. CDR3 length equals 17 residues. From germline, CDR1 is SGHVS and CDR2 FQNEAQ. The CDR3 nucleotides are TGTGCCAGCAGCCCCGTCGGCAGGGAATCGACTAATGAAAAACTGTTTTTT. It specifies CASSPVGRESTNEKLFF.

This chain uses TRBV7-3 with TRBJ1-6; D unresolved. This CDR3 contains 13 residues. Per the germline V gene, CDR1 is SGHTA and CDR2 is FQGTGA. V was shortened by 8 bases and J by 7 bases, with 12 bases between the two germline ends. CDR3 in DNA: TGTGCCAGCCGAGTCAATTTGAATTCACCCCTCCACTTT. Residues: CASRVNLNSPLHF.

The chain carries TRBV7-3 and TRBJ2-5, with D possibly TRBD2 on 6 matching bases. V was shortened by 5 bases and J by 1 base, with 11 bases between the two germline ends. Per germline, CDR1 SGHTA and CDR2 FQGTGA. The CDR3 has 14 amino acids. CDR3 protein: CASSPTGLQETQYF. CDR3 coding DNA: TGTGCCAGCAGCCCAACGGGACTCCAAGAGACCCAGTACTTC.

The V gene is TRBV7-3, the J gene TRBJ2-1; 8 nucleotides agree with TRBD1. V gave up 5 bases and J gave up 5 bases; unmatched junction bases: 5. The CDR3 extends over 14 amino acids. Germline lookup yields CDR1 SGHTA and CDR2 FQGTGA. This CDR3 is CASSRDRLNNEQFF. CDR3 coding DNA: TGTGCCAGCAGCAGGGACAGGTTAAACAATGAGCAGTTCTTC.